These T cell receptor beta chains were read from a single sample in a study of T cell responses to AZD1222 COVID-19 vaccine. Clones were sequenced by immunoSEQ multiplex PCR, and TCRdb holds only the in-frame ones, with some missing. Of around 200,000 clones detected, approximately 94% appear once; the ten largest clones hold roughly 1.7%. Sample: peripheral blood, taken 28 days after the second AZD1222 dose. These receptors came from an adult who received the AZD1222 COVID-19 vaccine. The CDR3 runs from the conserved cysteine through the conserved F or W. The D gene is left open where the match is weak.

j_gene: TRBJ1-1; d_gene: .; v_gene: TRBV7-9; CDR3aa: CASSPQGTEAFF; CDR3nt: TGTGCCAGCAGCCCGCAGGGGACTGAAGCTTTCTTT
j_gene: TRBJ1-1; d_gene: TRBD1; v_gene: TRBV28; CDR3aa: CASSFSHDRVDTEAFF; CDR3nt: TGTGCCAGCAGTTTCTCCCACGACAGGGTCGACACTGAAGCTTTCTTT
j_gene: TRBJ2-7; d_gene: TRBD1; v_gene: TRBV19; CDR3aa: CASSSGGTGSEQYF; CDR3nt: TGTGCCAGTAGCTCCGGGGGGACAGGGAGCGAGCAGTACTTC
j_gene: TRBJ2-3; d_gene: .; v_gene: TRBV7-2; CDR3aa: CASSSPRGEGDTQYF; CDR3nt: TGTGCCAGCAGCTCACCCAGGGGCGAGGGAGATACGCAGTATTTT
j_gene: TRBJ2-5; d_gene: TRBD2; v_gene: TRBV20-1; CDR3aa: CSASGAGGHQETQYF; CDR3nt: TGCAGTGCTAGTGGGGCGGGGGGGCACCAAGAGACCCAGTACTTC
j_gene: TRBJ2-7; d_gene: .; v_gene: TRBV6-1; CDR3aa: CASSEAGDGPYEQYF; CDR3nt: TGTGCCAGCAGTGAAGCGGGGGACGGCCCCTACGAGCAGTACTTC
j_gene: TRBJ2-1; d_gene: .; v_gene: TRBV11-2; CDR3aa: CASSFSQGPYNEQFF; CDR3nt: TGTGCCAGCAGCTTTTCCCAGGGACCCTACAATGAGCAGTTCTTC
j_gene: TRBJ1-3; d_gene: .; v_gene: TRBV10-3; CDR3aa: CAISSGSTGNTIYF; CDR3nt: TGTGCCATCTCCTCAGGGAGTACGGGAAACACCATATATTTT
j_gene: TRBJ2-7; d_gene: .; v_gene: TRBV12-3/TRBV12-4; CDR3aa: CASSLASAYEQYF; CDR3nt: TGTGCCAGCAGTTTAGCGAGTGCCTACGAGCAGTACTTC
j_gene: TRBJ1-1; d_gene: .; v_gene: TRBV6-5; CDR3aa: CATTPQGNMNTEAFF; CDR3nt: TGTGCCACTACGCCCCAAGGAAACATGAACACTGAAGCTTTCTTT
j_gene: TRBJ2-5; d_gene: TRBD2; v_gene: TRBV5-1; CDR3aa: CASSLLGGREETQYF; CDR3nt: TGCGCCAGCAGCCTGCTTGGCGGGAGGGAAGAGACCCAGTACTTC
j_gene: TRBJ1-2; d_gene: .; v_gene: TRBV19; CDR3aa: CASSSNKGGYTF; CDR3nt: TGTGCCAGTAGTTCAAACAAGGGAGGCTACACCTTC
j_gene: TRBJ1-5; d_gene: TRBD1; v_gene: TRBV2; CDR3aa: CASSGDSLGNQPQHF; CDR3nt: TGTGCCAGCAGCGGGGACAGCCTGGGCAATCAGCCCCAGCATTTT
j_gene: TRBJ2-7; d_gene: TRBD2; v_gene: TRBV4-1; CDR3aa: CASSQDAPGLAGAYSYEQYF; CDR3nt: TGCGCCAGCAGCCAAGATGCCCCAGGACTAGCGGGGGCATATTCCTACGAGCAGTACTTC
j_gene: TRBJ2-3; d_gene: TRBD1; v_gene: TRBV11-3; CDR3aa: CASSPQTGTGRGSYF; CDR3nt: TGTGCCAGCAGCCCCCAGACCGGGACAGGAAGGGGGTCGTATTTT
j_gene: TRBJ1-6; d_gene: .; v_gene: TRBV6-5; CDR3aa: CGVKDGSYNSPLHF; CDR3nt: TGTGGGGTAAAAGACGGCTCCTATAATTCACCCCTCCACTTT
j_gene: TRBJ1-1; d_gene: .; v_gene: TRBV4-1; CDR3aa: CASSQDSLGPEAFF; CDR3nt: TGCGCCAGCAGCCAAGATAGTTTGGGGCCTGAAGCTTTCTTT
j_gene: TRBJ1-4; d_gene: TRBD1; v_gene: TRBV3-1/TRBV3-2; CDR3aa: CASSQGEGAIGEKLFF; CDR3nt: TGTGCCAGCAGCCAAGGGGAGGGGGCGATAGGTGAAAAACTGTTTTTT
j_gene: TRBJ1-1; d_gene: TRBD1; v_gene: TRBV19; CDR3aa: CASSIGGGGGTEAFF; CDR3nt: TGTGCCAGTAGTATAGGCGGAGGGGGCGGCACTGAAGCTTTCTTT
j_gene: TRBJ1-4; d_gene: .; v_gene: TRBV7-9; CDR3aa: CASSLVGSNEKLFF; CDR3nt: TGTGCCAGCAGCTTAGTGGGCAGTAATGAAAAACTGTTTTTT
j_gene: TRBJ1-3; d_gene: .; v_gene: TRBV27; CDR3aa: CASSPRSRNTIYF; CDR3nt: TGTGCCAGCAGTCCTCGGTCCCGAAACACCATATATTTT
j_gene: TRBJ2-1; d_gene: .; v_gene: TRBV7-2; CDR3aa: CASSFPLGSGYNEQFF; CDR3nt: TGTGCCAGCAGCTTTCCCCTTGGGAGCGGATACAATGAGCAGTTCTTC
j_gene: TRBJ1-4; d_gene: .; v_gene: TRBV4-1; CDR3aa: CASSQKGLEEKLFF; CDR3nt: TGCGCCAGCAGCCAAAAAGGCCTTGAGGAAAAACTGTTTTTT
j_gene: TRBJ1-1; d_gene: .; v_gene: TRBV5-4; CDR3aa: CASSLAPDRLNTEAFF; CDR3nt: TGTGCCAGCAGCTTGGCCCCGGACAGACTGAACACTGAAGCTTTCTTT